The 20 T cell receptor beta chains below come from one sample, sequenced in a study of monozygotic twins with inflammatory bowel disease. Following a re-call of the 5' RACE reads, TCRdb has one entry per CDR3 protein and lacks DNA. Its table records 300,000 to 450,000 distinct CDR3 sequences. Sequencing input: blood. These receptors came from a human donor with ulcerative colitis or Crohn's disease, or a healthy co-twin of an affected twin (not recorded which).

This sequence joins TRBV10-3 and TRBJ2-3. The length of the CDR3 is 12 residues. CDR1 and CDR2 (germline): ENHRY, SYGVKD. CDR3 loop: CAISPSTDTQYF.

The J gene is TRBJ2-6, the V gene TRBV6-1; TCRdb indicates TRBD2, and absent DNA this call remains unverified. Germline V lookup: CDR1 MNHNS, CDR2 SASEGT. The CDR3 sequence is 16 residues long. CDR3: CASSRWASSGANVLTF.

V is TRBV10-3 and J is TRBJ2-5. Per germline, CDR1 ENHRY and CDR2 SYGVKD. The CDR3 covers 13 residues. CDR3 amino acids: CAISESSYTAQYF.

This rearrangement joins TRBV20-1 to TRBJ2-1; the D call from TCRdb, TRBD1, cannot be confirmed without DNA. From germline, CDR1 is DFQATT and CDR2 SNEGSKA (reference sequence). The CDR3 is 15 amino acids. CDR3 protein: CSAPNSGGGDGDQFF.

This CDR3 reads CASSGLTASGGDRTDTQYF. The genes are TRBV5-1 and TRBJ2-3; TCRdb's assignment of TRBD2 cannot be checked, as there is no DNA. The CDR3 sequence is 19 residues long. The germline gives CDR1 SGHRS, CDR2 YFSETQ. The variable domain in full, completed from reference TRBV5-1 and TRBJ2-3, reads KAGVTQTPRYLIKTRGQQVTLSCSPISGHRSVSWYQQTPGQGLQFLFEYFSETQRNKGNFPGRFSGRQFSNSRSEMNVSTLELGDSALYLCASSGLTASGGDRTDTQYFGPGTRLTVL.

CDR3: CASSYMARGSQPQHF. J is TRBJ1-5 and V is TRBV6-2 or TRBV6-3; TCRdb picks TRBD1, but there is no DNA to check that call. The CDR3 spans 15 residues. The V gene's germline CDR1 is MNHEY and CDR2 SVGEGT.

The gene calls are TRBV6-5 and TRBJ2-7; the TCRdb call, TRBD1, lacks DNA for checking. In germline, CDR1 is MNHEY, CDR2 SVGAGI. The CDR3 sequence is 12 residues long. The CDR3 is CASRGTYYEQYF.

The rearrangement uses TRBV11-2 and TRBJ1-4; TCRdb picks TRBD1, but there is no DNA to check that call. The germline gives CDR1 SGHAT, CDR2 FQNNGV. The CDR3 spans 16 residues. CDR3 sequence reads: CASSFGQRLTNEKLFF.

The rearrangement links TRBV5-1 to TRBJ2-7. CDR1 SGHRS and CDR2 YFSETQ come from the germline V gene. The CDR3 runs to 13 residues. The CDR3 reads CASSLAAAYEQYF.

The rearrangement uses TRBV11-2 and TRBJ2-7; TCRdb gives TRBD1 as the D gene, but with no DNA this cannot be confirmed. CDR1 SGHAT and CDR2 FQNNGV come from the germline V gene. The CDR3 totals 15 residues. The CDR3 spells CASSSGTGGGYEQYF.

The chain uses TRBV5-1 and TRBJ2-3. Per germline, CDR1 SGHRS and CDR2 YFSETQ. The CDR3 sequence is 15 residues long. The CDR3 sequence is CASSLQPRSIDTQYF.

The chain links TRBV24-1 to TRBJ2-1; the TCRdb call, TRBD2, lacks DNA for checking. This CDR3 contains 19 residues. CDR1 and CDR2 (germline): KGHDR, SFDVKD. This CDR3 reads CATSDTSGGTPNRYNEQFF.

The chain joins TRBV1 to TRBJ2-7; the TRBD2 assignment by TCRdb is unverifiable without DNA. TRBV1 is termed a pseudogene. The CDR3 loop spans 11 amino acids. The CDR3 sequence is CTSRSLPIWYF.

The chain's CDR3 is CASSLDRLSSPLHF. J is TRBJ1-6 and V is TRBV5-1. The length of the CDR3 is 14 residues. The V gene's germline CDR1 is SGHRS and CDR2 YFSETQ.

The CDR3 spells CASSLEAGITEAFF. The V and J genes are TRBV5-6 and TRBJ1-1. CDR1 and CDR2 from the germline V gene are SGHDT and YYEEEE. The CDR3 is made up of 14 amino acids.

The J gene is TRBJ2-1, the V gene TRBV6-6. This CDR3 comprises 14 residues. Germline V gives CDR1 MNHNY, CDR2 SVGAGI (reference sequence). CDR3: CASSTSADLSEQFF.

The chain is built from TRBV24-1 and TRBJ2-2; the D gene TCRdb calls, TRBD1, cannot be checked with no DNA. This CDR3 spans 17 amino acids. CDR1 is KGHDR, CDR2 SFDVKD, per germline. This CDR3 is CATSDLRGTENTGELFF.

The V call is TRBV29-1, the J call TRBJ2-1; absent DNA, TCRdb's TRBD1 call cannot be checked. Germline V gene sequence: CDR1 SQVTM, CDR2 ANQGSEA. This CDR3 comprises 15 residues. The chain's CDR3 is CSVLEPGQGGNEQFF.

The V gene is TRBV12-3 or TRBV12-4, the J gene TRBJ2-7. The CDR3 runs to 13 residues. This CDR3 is CASSLRLLYEQYF.

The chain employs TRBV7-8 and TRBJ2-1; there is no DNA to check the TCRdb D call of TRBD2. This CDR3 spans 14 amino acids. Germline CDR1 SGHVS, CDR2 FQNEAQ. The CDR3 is CASSLAPGSGEQFF.